Each of the 24 T cell receptor beta chains below was sequenced from the same sample in a study of T cells in Graves' hyperthyroidism and ophthalmopathy. RNA transcripts served as the template for amplifying TCR beta CDR3 regions. The HTBI primer set drove a first-round RT-PCR of the TCR CDR3. TCRdb itself ran the multiplex PCR reads through MiXCR, one entry per CDR3 protein. Found here are about 380,000 distinct CDR3 sequences, roughly 14% of them singletons; the top ten hold around 20%. The specimen sequenced was blood. The receptors originated from a woman between 25 and 40 years old with Graves' ophthalmopathy.

The chain couples TRBV2 to TRBJ1-5; 12 bases align to TRBD1. V lost 2 bases, J lost 6 bases, and 2 bases stayed unmatched. This CDR3 is 15 amino acids long. Per germline, CDR1 SNHLY and CDR2 FYNNEI. The CDR3 DNA sequence: TGTGCCAGCAGTGAAAGGGACAGGGGGCGTCAGCCCCAGCATTTT. Protein sequence: CASSERDRGRQPQHF. Filled out from reference TRBV2 and TRBJ1-5, the complete variable domain reads EPEVTQTPSHQVTQMGQEVILRCVPISNHLYFYWYRQILGQKVEFLVSFYNNEISEKSEIFDDQFSVERPDGSNFTLKIRSTKLEDSAMYFCASSERDRGRQPQHFGDGTRLSIL.

A few counts support this clonotype. A much larger clone lies one base from this, so it may be a read error. The chain links TRBV28 to TRBJ1-1; TRBD1 agrees at 7 bases. Germline lookup yields CDR1 MDHEN and CDR2 SYDVKM. CDR3 length: 12 residues. For the CDR3, the DNA is TGTGTCAGCAAGACAGGGCACACTGAAGCTTTCTTT. This gives the protein CVSKTGHTEAFF.

The table lists this clonotype with a few counts. The rearrangement joins TRBV9 to TRBJ2-3; TRBD2 matches at 9 bases. Germline V gene lookup returns CDR1 SGDLS and CDR2 YYNGEE. CDR3 length: 16 amino acids. V trimming: 0 bases; J trimming: 3 bases; junction bases outside the gene matches: 5. This CDR3 reads CASSVDWTSATDTQYF. DNA for the CDR3: TGTGCCAGCAGCGTAGATTGGACTAGCGCTACAGATACGCAGTATTTT.

The chain uses TRBV19 and TRBJ2-1; D is undetermined. The ends were cut back, 3 bases at V and 6 bases at J, with 9 bases in the middle. The CDR3 loop spans 13 amino acids. In germline, CDR1 is LNHDA, CDR2 SQIVND (reference sequence). The CDR3 is CASSITRLNEQFF. The DNA for the CDR3 is TGTGCCAGTAGTATTACCCGGCTCAATGAGCAGTTCTTC.

This clonotype has a count of ten or more. The J gene is TRBJ2-1, the V gene TRBV18; no clear D. Germline lookup yields CDR1 KGHSH and CDR2 LQKENI. The length of the CDR3 is 15 residues. Deletions cut 3 bases from V and 12 bases from J, with 21 bases between. This CDR3 reads CASSPTVLAVVGQFF. In DNA form, the CDR3 reads TGTGCCAGCTCACCCACCGTTTTGGCCGTCGTTGGGCAGTTCTTC. The whole variable domain, filled in from reference TRBV18 and TRBJ2-1, reads NAGVMQNPRHLVRRRGQEARLRCSPMKGHSHVYWYRQLPEEGLKFMVYLQKENIIDESGMPKERFSAEFPKEGPSILRIQQVVRGDSAAYFCASSPTVLAVVGQFFGPGTRLTVL.

There are many counts of this clonotype. CDR3 amino acids: CASSLEFQGIQYF. CDR3 DNA sequence: TGTGCCAGCAGCTTAGAATTTCAGGGCATTCAGTATTTT. The V gene is TRBV11-2, the J gene TRBJ2-3; TRBD1 is a possible D gene (5 bases). This CDR3 contains 13 residues. Looked up from germline, CDR1 is SGHAT and CDR2 is FQNNGV. Trimming took off 0 bases at V and 12 bases at J, with 13 bases between the two ends.

Remarks on this clonotype: The missing conserved phenylalanine or tryptophan at the end of this CDR3 makes a read error likely. This chain joins TRBV9 and TRBJ2-5; 7 nucleotides match TRBD2. The V gene's germline CDR1 is SGDLS and CDR2 YYNGEE. The trim removed 0 bases at V and 1 base at J, leaving 3 bases unmatched. CDR3 length equals 15 residues. The CDR3 nucleotides read TGTGCCAGCAGCGTAGGGGGGGGATCCCAAGAGACCCAGTACGTC. This encodes CASSVGGGSQETQYV.

This clonotype was seen only a few times. The chain employs TRBV6-5 and TRBJ1-4; perhaps TRBD1 as D (6 bases). CDR3 length: 16 amino acids. Deletions cut 2 bases from V and 8 bases from J, with 18 bases between. Per the germline V gene, CDR1 is MNHEY and CDR2 is SVGAGI. The CDR3 is CASSYPKVGGREKLFF. The CDR3 DNA reads as TGTGCCAGCAGTTACCCGAAGGTCGGGGGCCGGGAAAAACTGTTTTTT.

This clonotype was counted many times. The chain is built from TRBV2 and TRBJ1-6; D may be TRBD1 (5 bases). In germline, CDR1 is SNHLY, CDR2 FYNNEI. Trimming shortened V by 4 bases and J by 1 base, and 8 bases separated the two germline ends. The CDR3 is 15 residues long. The CDR3 reads CASSAQESYNSPLHF. The CDR3 nucleotides are TGTGCCAGCAGTGCACAGGAGTCCTATAATTCACCCCTCCACTTT.

Turning to this clonotype: A much larger clone lies one base from this, so it may be a read error. The rearrangement uses TRBV14 and TRBJ2-2; a possible D gene is TRBD2 (6 bases). From germline, CDR1 is SGHDN and CDR2 FVKESK. CDR3 size: 13 residues. The CDR3 loop reads CASGHRGTGELFF. The CDR3 DNA reads as TGTGCCAGCGGCCATCGGGGGACCGGGGAGCTGTTTTTT. Variable domain in full (rest from reference TRBV14 and TRBJ2-2): EAGVTQFPSHSVIEKGQTVTLRCDPISGHDNLYWYRRVMGKEIKFLLHFVKESKQDESGMPNNRFLAERTGGTYSTLKVQPAELEDSGVYFCASGHRGTGELFFGEGSRLTVL.

This clonotype was detected many times. The rearrangement links TRBV19 to TRBJ2-6; tentative D call: TRBD1 (6 bases). The germline V gene encodes CDR1 LNHDA and CDR2 SQIVND (reference sequence). V dropped 0 bases and J dropped 0 bases, with 9 bases sitting between them. The CDR3 is 17 residues long. The CDR3 sequence: CASSIEGGASGANVLTF. The CDR3 DNA is TGTGCCAGTAGTATAGAAGGGGGAGCCTCTGGGGCCAACGTCCTGACTTTC.

V and J are TRBV19 and TRBJ1-1; 7 nucleotides match TRBD1. Germline CDR1 and CDR2: LNHDA and SQIVND (reference sequence). Trimming took 5 bases from V and 8 from J; bases not matched to a gene: 5. The CDR3 runs to 12 residues. The DNA of the CDR3 is TGTGCCAGTAGTGACCCGGGACAGGAAGCTTTCTTT. Translated: CASSDPGQEAFF.

Here the CDR3 DNA reads TGCGCCAGCAGCGATGGGGCGAGGGGGGCCAACGTCCTGACTTTC. Its translation: CASSDGARGANVLTF. The chain links TRBV4-1 to TRBJ2-6; D might be TRBD1 (5 bases). Germline V gene lookup returns CDR1 MGHRA and CDR2 YSYEKL. The CDR3 contains 15 residues. V shed 5 bases and J shed 4 bases, with 12 bases lying between them.

As for this clonotype: The germline gene is not matched at one end of the junction; a read error may be the cause. The chain recombines TRBV29-1 with TRBJ1-2, with a weak D call TRBD1 (6 bases). The CDR3 consists of 13 residues. Germline CDR1 is SQVTM and CDR2 is ANQGSEA. The CDR3 reads CSVERDTDYGYNF. CDR3 nucleotides: TGCAGCGTTGAACGGGACACGGATTATGGCTACAACTTC.

This clonotype was detected many times. The genes are TRBV3-1 and TRBJ2-1; tentatively, D is TRBD2 (7 bases). Trimming stripped 8 bases from V and 8 bases from J, with 16 bases between. The CDR3 has 13 residues. Per the germline V gene, CDR1 is LGHDT and CDR2 is YNNKEL (reference sequence). The CDR3 loop is CASGGGGIYEQFF. CDR3 bases: TGTGCCAGCGGGGGCGGGGGTATCTATGAGCAGTTCTTC.

The J gene is TRBJ1-2, the V gene TRBV29-1, with TRBD1 as a possible D gene (5 bases). The CDR3 is made up of 14 amino acids. Looked up from germline, CDR1 is SQVTM and CDR2 is ANQGSEA. Between the trimmed V and J ends, which lost 7 bases and 3 bases, there was a span of 18 bases. CDR3 coding DNA: TGCAGCGCCGCGGGGCGAGGACCGGACTATGGCTACACCTTC. It encodes CSAAGRGPDYGYTF.

This clonotype was detected ten times or more. The chain uses TRBV29-1 and TRBJ2-3; D remains unclear. The CDR3 has 13 residues. V lost 4 bases and J lost 2, with 10 bases in between. Germline loops: CDR1 SQVTM, CDR2 ANQGSEA. CDR3: CSVVRPYTDTQYF. The CDR3 DNA is TGCAGCGTTGTTCGGCCCTACACAGATACGCAGTATTTT.

The rearrangement uses TRBV10-2 and TRBJ2-5; D unresolved. The CDR3 sequence is 15 residues long. The V end lost 2 bases, the J end lost 2 bases, and 12 bases lay between the germline ends. Germline V gives CDR1 WSHSY, CDR2 SAAADI. The CDR3 loop reads CASSEKTPLQETQYF. In nucleotides, the CDR3 is TGCGCCAGCAGTGAGAAAACCCCCCTACAAGAGACCCAGTACTTC.

The chain uses TRBV5-1 and TRBJ2-3; 8 bases fit TRBD1. This CDR3 comprises 16 residues. Germline CDR1 and CDR2: SGHRS and YFSETQ. V gave up 3 bases and J gave up 2 bases; unmatched junction bases: 8. CDR3 DNA: TGCGCCAGCAGCTCTGGACAGGGCATAATCACAGATACGCAGTATTTT. Residues: CASSSGQGIITDTQYF. Full variable domain (outside the CDR3, taken from reference TRBV5-1 and TRBJ2-3): KAGVTQTPRYLIKTRGQQVTLSCSPISGHRSVSWYQQTPGQGLQFLFEYFSETQRNKGNFPGRFSGRQFSNSRSEMNVSTLELGDSALYLCASSSGQGIITDTQYFGPGTRLTVL.

Many counts were recorded for this clonotype. The V and J genes are TRBV20-1 and TRBJ2-7; TRBD2 might be the D (6 bases). V was trimmed by 6 bases and J by 2 bases, leaving 17 bases between them. Germline CDR1 and CDR2: DFQATT and SNEGSKA (reference sequence). The CDR3 has 14 amino acids. CDR3: CSAKSRDFTYEQYF. The CDR3 bases are TGCAGTGCAAAAAGCCGGGACTTTACCTACGAGCAGTACTTC.

This clonotype was counted many times. The rearrangement uses TRBV11-2 and TRBJ2-3; D is undetermined. The CDR3 has 12 residues. The germline V gene encodes CDR1 SGHAT and CDR2 FQNNGV. With 1 base removed from V and 4 bases from J, the gap between germline ends came to 3 bases. CDR3 protein: CASSLGSDTQYF. As DNA, the CDR3 is TGTGCCAGCAGCTTAGGGTCAGATACGCAGTATTTT. The full variable domain, its missing parts supplied by reference TRBV11-2 and TRBJ2-3, is EAGVAQSPRYKIIEKRQSVAFWCNPISGHATLYWYQQILGQGPKLLIQFQNNGVVDDSQLPKDRFSAERLKGVDSTLKIQPAKLEDSAVYLCASSLGSDTQYFGPGTRLTVL.

This chain connects TRBV15 to TRBJ1-5; tentatively, D is TRBD1 (6 bases). Germline V gives CDR1 LNHNV, CDR2 YYDKDF (reference sequence). This CDR3 spans 15 amino acids. The V end was cut by 0 bases, the J end by 4 bases, with 10 bases between. CDR3 sequence: CATSREQGLNQPQHF. In DNA form, the CDR3 reads TGTGCCACCAGCAGAGAACAGGGCCTAAATCAGCCCCAGCATTTT. Filled out from reference TRBV15 and TRBJ1-5, the complete variable domain reads DAMVIQNPRYQVTQFGKPVTLSCSQTLNHNVMYWYQQKSSQAPKLLFHYYDKDFNNEADTPDNFQSRRPNTSFCFLDIRSPGLGDTAMYLCATSREQGLNQPQHFGDGTRLSIL.

The rearrangement joins TRBV19 to TRBJ2-5; D is ambiguous. CDR3 length: 13 amino acids. V lost 6 bases and J 0 bases, leaving 8 bases between the germline ends. Germline CDR1 and CDR2: LNHDA and SQIVND (reference sequence). The CDR3, as DNA: TGTGCCAGTAGCCGATCGTACCAAGAGACCCAGTACTTC. Translation: CASSRSYQETQYF. The entire variable domain, with the rest obtained from reference TRBV19 and TRBJ2-5, is as follows: DGGITQSPKYLFRKEGQNVTLSCEQNLNHDAMYWYRQDPGQGLRLIYYSQIVNDFQKGDIAEGYSVSREKKESFPLTVTSAQKNPTAFYLCASSRSYQETQYFGPGTRLLVL.

This clonotype was detected ten times or more. V usage is TRBV20-1 and J usage is TRBJ2-3, with 8 bases lining up with TRBD1. This CDR3 spans 19 amino acids. CDR1 and CDR2 (germline): DFQATT, SNEGSKA (reference sequence). With V trimmed by 0 bases and J by 0 bases, 14 bases remained unmatched. CDR3 sequence: CSARDETGVLYASTDTQYF. CDR3 coding DNA: TGCAGTGCTAGAGACGAGACAGGGGTTTTGTATGCTAGCACAGATACGCAGTATTTT.